Following are 24 T cell receptor beta chains from one sample sequenced in a study of beta chain features in type 1 diabetes. Study-wide findings and caveats: All four CD4+ subsets from Type 1 diabetes patients carried moderately but significantly shorter TCRB CDR3s.

Expressed TCRB transcripts were sequenced because the entire RNA isolate underwent reverse transcription. TCRdb's table, derived via immunoSEQ multiplex PCR, lists solely in-frame clones and lacks some. The sample lists about 340,000 clones; around 9.3% were seen once. Their antigen targets remain unknown. Sequences were obtained from central memory CD4+ T cells from blood. The source is a man under 40 with type 1 diabetes.

This clone turned up a few times. The rearrangement links TRBV6-5 to TRBJ1-2; D gene uncertain. This CDR3 is built from 15 residues. From germline, CDR1 is MNHEY and CDR2 SVGAGI. V was pared by 0 bases and J by 1 base, with 9 bases between. CDR3 coding DNA: TGTGCCAGCAGTTACTCGATGCATTATAACTATGGCTACACCTTC. It yields the protein CASSYSMHYNYGYTF.

This chain links TRBV6-6 with TRBJ2-5; TRBD1 matches 7 bases. V dropped 8 bases and J dropped 3; count of bases not matched to a gene: 9. The germline V gene has CDR1 MNHNY and CDR2 SVGAGI (reference sequence). The CDR3 is 14 amino acids. The CDR3 coding sequence is TGTGCCAGCGGCCCGGGGCAGGGGGAAGAGACCCAGTACTTC. Translating it yields CASGPGQGEETQYF.

The sample holds a few counts of this clone. The rearrangement joins TRBV2 to TRBJ1-1; no clear D. V dropped 4 bases and J dropped 1 base, with 13 bases sitting between them. CDR1 and CDR2 from the germline V gene are SNHLY and FYNNEI. CDR3 length: 15 residues. The CDR3 DNA sequence: TGTGCCAGCAGTGCGGTCCAGGCGGAGAACACTGAAGCTTTCTTT. This codes for CASSAVQAENTEAFF.

The J gene is TRBJ1-6, the V gene TRBV10-3; D perhaps matches TRBD1 (5 bases). This CDR3 is built from 14 residues. Germline CDR1 and CDR2: ENHRY and SYGVKD. V was trimmed by 8 bases and J by 5 bases, leaving 13 bases between them. The CDR3 reads CAIRGQGDNSPLHF. The CDR3 DNA is TGTGCCATCCGGGGCCAAGGGGATAATTCACCCCTCCACTTT.

This clone was seen a few times. The genes are TRBV9 and TRBJ2-7, with 9 bases lining up with TRBD2. V dropped 0 bases and J dropped 6; count of bases not matched to a gene: 4. Germline V CDR1 and CDR2: SGDLS, YYNGEE. This CDR3 region has 14 residues. CDR3: CASSVGTSDREQYF. CDR3 in DNA: TGTGCCAGCAGCGTAGGGACTAGCGACCGCGAGCAGTACTTC.

In its sample, this clone was seen a few times. This rearrangement joins TRBV9 to TRBJ2-7; D not certain. The V end was cut by 0 bases, the J end by 1 base, with 8 bases between. Germline lookup yields CDR1 SGDLS and CDR2 YYNGEE. The CDR3 covers 14 residues. The CDR3 protein is CASSVEDQSYEQYF. The CDR3 DNA reads as TGTGCCAGCAGCGTAGAGGATCAATCCTACGAGCAGTACTTC.

The rearrangement joins TRBV29-1 to TRBJ2-2; D remains ambiguous. V was cut by 4 bases and J by 1 base, with 4 bases left in between. There are 12 residues in the CDR3. Germline CDR1 and CDR2: SQVTM and ANQGSEA. CDR3 bases: TGCAGCGTTGGACAGAACACCGGGGAGCTGTTTTTT. Amino acid sequence: CSVGQNTGELFF.

The sample holds a few counts of this clone. This chain connects TRBV2 to TRBJ2-3, with D hard to call. The CDR3 has 13 residues. The ends were cut back, 8 bases at V and 6 bases at J, with 15 bases in the middle. Germline-derived CDR1 and CDR2 are SNHLY and FYNNEI. The DNA of the CDR3 is TGTGCCAGCTGTCCAGGCCCGGAGGATACGCAGTATTTT. Protein: CASCPGPEDTQYF.

In its sample, this clone was seen a few times. The chain recombines TRBV29-1 with TRBJ2-7; D gene unclear. The CDR3 totals 14 residues. Germline CDR1 is SQVTM and CDR2 is ANQGSEA. V was clipped by 2 bases and J by 3 bases, with 14 bases between them. In DNA, the CDR3 is TGCAGCGTTGAAAACTCAAACGACGGCTACGAGCAGTACTTC. It is translated as CSVENSNDGYEQYF.

The CDR3 DNA reads as TGTGCCAGCAGACTTAGTGTCACAGATACGCAGTATTTT. It yields the protein CASRLSVTDTQYF. The genes are TRBV7-2 and TRBJ2-3; D is uncertain. CDR1 is SGHTA, CDR2 FQGNSA, per germline. The V end was cut by 6 bases, the J end by 2 bases, with 9 bases between. The CDR3 totals 13 residues.

This clone was seen more than once but under ten times. The chain joins TRBV28 to TRBJ1-2, with TRBD1 matching 8 bases. The germline gives CDR1 MDHEN, CDR2 SYDVKM. This CDR3 has 14 amino acids. Trimming cost V 8 bases and J 4 bases; bases outside gene matches: 9. The CDR3 reads CASLQGAGTYGYTF. CDR3 nucleotide sequence: TGTGCCAGCCTTCAGGGGGCAGGGACCTATGGCTACACCTTC.

The table lists this clone with a few counts. This chain uses TRBV18 with TRBJ2-7; 8 bases line up with TRBD1. The germline gives CDR1 KGHSH, CDR2 LQKENI. The CDR3 is 15 amino acids. The junction had 10 bases not matched to a gene; V was cut back by 3 bases and J by 6 bases. CDR3 DNA sequence: TGTGCCAGCTCACCTTCACGGACAGGGAACGGCGAGCAGTACTTC. This codes for CASSPSRTGNGEQYF.

With regard to this clone: Germline and junction disagree at one end, which may indicate a read error. This chain uses TRBV7-7 with TRBJ1-3, with D unresolved. The germline CDR1 and CDR2 sequences are SSHAT and FNYEAQ (reference sequence). The CDR3 sequence is 14 residues long. The chain's CDR3 is CASSPSRLSNTIYF. The DNA of the CDR3 is TGTGCTAGCAGCCCAAGCCGGCTTAGTAACACCATATATTTT.

This clone was seen only a few times. The V and J genes are TRBV5-1 and TRBJ2-4, with a tentative D call TRBD1 (6 bases). The V end was cut by 4 bases, the J end by 3 bases, with 17 bases between. The CDR3 spans 16 residues. The germline CDR1 and CDR2 sequences are SGHRS and YFSETQ. The CDR3 here is CASSPQGGGGKNIQYF. The CDR3 coding sequence is TGCGCCAGCAGCCCCCAAGGGGGTGGAGGCAAAAACATTCAGTACTTC.

The table lists this clone with many counts. The gene calls are TRBV9 and TRBJ2-3; D possibly matches TRBD1 or TRBD2 (5 bases each). The V gene lost 4 bases and the J gene lost 6 bases, with 18 bases spanning the gap. The CDR3 sequence is 15 residues long. Per the germline V gene, CDR1 is SGDLS and CDR2 is YYNGEE. The CDR3 reads CASSLTGTRLDTQYF. In DNA, the CDR3 is TGTGCCAGCAGCCTTACCGGGACCCGGCTGGATACGCAGTATTTT.

The chain uses TRBV27 and TRBJ1-6; D uncertain. The germline V gene encodes CDR1 MNHEY and CDR2 SMNVEV (reference sequence). Trimming removed 1 base at V and 4 bases at J, with 5 bases between. The CDR3 has 14 amino acids. The DNA for the CDR3 is TGTGCCAGCAGTTTATTGGAGTATAATTCACCCCTCCACTTT. As protein: CASSLLEYNSPLHF.

The V call is TRBV30, the J call TRBJ2-7, with D possibly called TRBD1 or TRBD2 (5 bases each). Per germline, CDR1 GTSNPN and CDR2 SVGIG (reference sequence). Trimming removed 8 bases at V and 2 bases at J, with 16 bases between. This CDR3 comprises 13 residues. The DNA of the CDR3 is TGTGCCGGACGACGGGACGAGCCCTACGAGCAGTACTTC. Its translation: CAGRRDEPYEQYF.

This sequence joins TRBV30 and TRBJ1-1; D gene unclear. The CDR3 spans 13 residues. Trimming removed 3 bases at V and 11 bases at J, with 19 bases between. Germline CDR1 reads GTSNPN; CDR2 reads SVGIG (reference sequence). CDR3 in amino acids: CAWRATDQGRAFF. The CDR3 region has the DNA TGTGCCTGGAGAGCGACGGACCAAGGGCGGGCTTTCTTT. The full variable domain, with the rest looked up from reference TRBV30 and TRBJ1-1, is SQTIHQWPATLVQPVGSPLSLECTVEGTSNPNLYWYRQAAGRGLQLLFYSVGIGQISSEVPQNLSASRPQDRQFILSSKKLLLSDSGFYLCAWRATDQGRAFFGQGTRLTVV.

This clone showed up just a few times. This chain joins TRBV7-2 and TRBJ1-4, with D uncertain. The V end was cut by 3 bases, the J end by 8 bases, with 16 bases between. The germline V gene encodes CDR1 SGHTA and CDR2 FQGNSA. The CDR3 totals 15 residues. CDR3 region: CASSLAAATYEKLFF. CDR3 in DNA: TGTGCCAGCAGCTTGGCGGCGGCAACCTACGAAAAACTGTTTTTT.

In this sample, this clone turned up a few times. The sample has other DNA sequences that encode this CDR3 too. The V call is TRBV2, the J call TRBJ1-5; D ambiguous. The length of the CDR3 is 12 residues. In germline, CDR1 is SNHLY, CDR2 FYNNEI. Trimming stripped 6 bases from V and 0 bases from J, with 3 bases between. CDR3 region: CASRGSNQPQHF. CDR3 DNA: TGTGCCAGCAGGGGTAGCAATCAGCCCCAGCATTTT.

J is TRBJ2-3 and V is TRBV30; 9 bases line up with TRBD1. Trimming at V came to 1 base and at J to 3 bases, leaving 8 bases not matched to a gene. CDR1 is GTSNPN, CDR2 SVGIG, per germline (reference sequence). The CDR3 spans 16 residues. The chain's CDR3 is CAWSATGGAGTDTQYF. As DNA, the CDR3 is TGTGCCTGGAGTGCCACAGGGGGCGCGGGTACAGATACGCAGTATTTT.

V is TRBV5-6 and J is TRBJ2-5, with D possibly called TRBD1 or TRBD2 (5 bases each). Germline CDR1 and CDR2: SGHDT and YYEEEE. The CDR3 consists of 13 residues. Trimming took 0 bases from V and 6 from J, leaving 9 bases between them. The DNA for the CDR3 is TGTGCCAGCAGCTTGGTCCGGGGACAGACCCAGTACTTC. Its translation: CASSLVRGQTQYF.

The chain couples TRBV4-3 to TRBJ2-3, with TRBD2 matching 9 bases. The length of the CDR3 is 14 residues. Germline CDR1 and CDR2: LGHNA and YSLEER. V lost 0 bases and J lost 14; bases outside the gene matches: 9. The CDR3 region is CASSQDGGTSGRYF. In nucleotides, the CDR3 is TGCGCCAGCAGCCAAGATGGGGGAACTAGCGGGCGGTATTTT.

This clone was observed at least ten times. The chain combines TRBV23-1 with TRBJ2-2, with 8 nucleotides matching TRBD1. TRBV23-1 is an ORF, and what it does is uncertain. With V trimmed by 6 bases and J by 4 bases, 7 bases remained unmatched. The CDR3 extends over 15 amino acids. CDR3 nucleotide sequence: TGCGCCAGCAGGACGACAGGGGCTATCACCGGGGAGCTGTTTTTT. It yields the protein CASRTTGAITGELFF.